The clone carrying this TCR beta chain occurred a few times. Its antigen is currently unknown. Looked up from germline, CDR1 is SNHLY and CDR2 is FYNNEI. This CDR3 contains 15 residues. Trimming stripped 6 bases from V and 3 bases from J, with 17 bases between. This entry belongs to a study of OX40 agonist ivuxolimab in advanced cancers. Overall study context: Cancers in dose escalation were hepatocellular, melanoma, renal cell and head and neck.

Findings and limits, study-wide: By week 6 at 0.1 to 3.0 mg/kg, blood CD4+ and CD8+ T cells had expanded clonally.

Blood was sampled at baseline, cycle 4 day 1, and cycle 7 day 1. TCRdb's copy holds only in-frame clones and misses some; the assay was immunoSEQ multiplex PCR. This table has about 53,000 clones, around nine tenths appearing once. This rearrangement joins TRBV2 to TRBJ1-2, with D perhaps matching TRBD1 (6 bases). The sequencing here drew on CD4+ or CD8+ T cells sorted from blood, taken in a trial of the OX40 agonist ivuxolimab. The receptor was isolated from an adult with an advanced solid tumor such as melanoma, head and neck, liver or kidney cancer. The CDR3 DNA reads TGTGCCAGCAGACTTACAGGGCCTGGAGACTATGGCTACACCTTC. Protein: CASRLTGPGDYGYTF.